A selection of T cell receptor beta chains follows, all from one sample in a study of blood T cell repertoires in COVID-19. Some clones are missing from TCRdb's copy, which holds only in-frame ones; the method was immunoSEQ multiplex PCR. The table has about 180,000 clones, about 80% seen once. The sample comprised PBMCs or T cells enriched from blood (not recorded which). The receptor source for this set is a man between 60 and 75 years old who had been exposed to COVID-19. CDR3s include the opening cysteine and the closing phenylalanine or tryptophan. Fields, in order: clone size, J gene, V gene, D gene, CDR3 protein, CDR3 DNA. D genes are given only for firm matches. Clone size, where shown, is once, few, many, or a class for clones that have expanded.

NA TRBJ1-5 TRBV27 NA CASWTVDSNQPQHF TGTGCCAGCTGGACAGTAGATAGCAATCAGCCCCAGCATTTT
once TRBJ2-1 TRBV18 TRBD1 CASSLVQLAGTGTYNEQFF TGTGCCAGCTCACTTGTCCAATTAGCCGGGACAGGCACCTACAATGAGCAGTTCTTC
NA TRBJ2-2 TRBV2 NA CASTSIGGTGELFF TGTGCCAGCACCAGTATCGGGGGCACCGGGGAGCTGTTTTTT
NA TRBJ1-1 TRBV24-1 TRBD1 CATSDFWGQAFF TGTGCCACCAGTGATTTCTGGGGACAGGCTTTCTTT
many TRBJ1-2 TRBV7-2 NA CASSPLSRAHGYTF TGTGCCAGCAGCCCATTAAGCAGGGCCCATGGCTACACCTTC
NA TRBJ1-2 TRBV9 NA CASSVGQTHYGYTF TGTGCCAGCAGCGTAGGACAAACTCACTATGGCTACACCTTC
NA TRBJ2-1 TRBV7-2 NA CASSLAPSIQFF TGTGCCAGCAGCTTAGCGCCTAGTATCCAGTTCTTC
NA TRBJ2-3 TRBV3-1/TRBV3-2 NA CASSHPSTDTQYF TGTGCCAGCAGCCACCCTAGCACAGATACGCAGTATTTT
few TRBJ1-5 TRBV27 NA CASSRTASQHQPQHF TGTGCCAGCAGTCGGACAGCCTCTCAACATCAGCCCCAGCATTTT
once TRBJ2-7 TRBV15 TRBD2 CATSRERGSGRTWTNSYEQYF TGTGCCACCAGCAGAGAACGTGGTAGCGGGAGGACGTGGACGAACTCCTACGAGCAGTACTTC
NA TRBJ2-1 TRBV24-1 TRBD2 CATERTSGDEQFF TGTGCCACCGAGCGGACTAGCGGAGATGAGCAGTTCTTC
NA TRBJ1-4 TRBV5-5 TRBD1 CASSSRTGRNEKLFF TGTGCCAGCAGCTCCCGGACAGGACGGAATGAAAAACTGTTTTTT
NA TRBJ2-2 TRBV24-1 TRBD1 CATSDYSSRQGEFTGELFF TGTGCCACCAGTGACTACTCCTCAAGACAGGGGGAGTTCACCGGGGAGCTGTTTTTT
NA TRBJ2-7 TRBV3-1/TRBV3-2 TRBD2 CASSPRLANEQYF TGTGCCAGCAGCCCCAGACTAGCTAACGAGCAGTACTTC
NA TRBJ2-5 TRBV28 NA CASSPLSRRGETQYF TGTGCCAGCAGTCCGCTATCAAGAAGGGGGGAGACCCAGTACTTC
NA TRBJ2-2 TRBV19 TRBD1 CASSVPGQGLARSTGELFF TGTGCCAGTAGTGTCCCGGGACAGGGGCTTGCGCGTAGCACCGGGGAGCTGTTTTTT
NA TRBJ1-3 TRBV29-1 NA CSVVGSSGNTIYF TGCAGCGTTGTCGGGTCCTCTGGAAACACCATATATTTT
few TRBJ1-2 TRBV7-2 NA CASSLSPTRGRLNYGYTF TGTGCCAGCAGCCTTTCCCCCACAAGGGGGAGACTCAACTATGGCTACACCTTC
NA TRBJ2-2 TRBV19 NA CASSRITAELFF TGTGCCAGTAGTAGGATTACAGCGGAGCTGTTTTTT
NA TRBJ2-2 TRBV29-1 TRBD1 CSVEFLQGANTGELFF TGCAGCGTTGAATTCTTACAGGGGGCGAACACCGGGGAGCTGTTTTTT
NA TRBJ1-3 TRBV7-8 TRBD1 CASSRTGTAGNTIYF TGTGCCAGCAGCCGCACCGGGACAGCTGGAAACACCATATATTTT
NA TRBJ2-3 TRBV9 NA CASSPGENVQYF TGTGCCAGCAGCCCGGGGGAGAACGTGCAGTATTTT
once TRBJ1-3 TRBV19 TRBD1 CASGTASGNTIYF TGTGCCAGTGGGACAGCCTCTGGAAACACCATATATTTT
NA TRBJ2-4 TRBV4-1 NA CASSQEYGQNIQYF TGCGCCAGCAGCCAAGAATACGGTCAAAACATTCAGTACTTC
NA TRBJ2-3 TRBV7-8 NA CASSLGGRPDTQYF TGTGCCAGCAGCTTAGGGGGCAGACCAGATACGCAGTATTTT
NA TRBJ1-4 TRBV5-1 NA CASSSDLRTTEKLFF TGCGCCAGCAGCTCCGATCTGAGGACAACTGAAAAACTGTTTTTT
NA TRBJ2-1 TRBV4-2 NA CASSQERVQVVSYNEQFF TGTGCCAGCAGCCAAGAGAGGGTCCAGGTGGTTTCCTACAATGAGCAGTTCTTC
NA TRBJ1-1 TRBV27 NA CASIKYTGRMNTEAFF TGTGCCAGCATTAAATATACAGGCCGAATGAACACTGAAGCTTTCTTT